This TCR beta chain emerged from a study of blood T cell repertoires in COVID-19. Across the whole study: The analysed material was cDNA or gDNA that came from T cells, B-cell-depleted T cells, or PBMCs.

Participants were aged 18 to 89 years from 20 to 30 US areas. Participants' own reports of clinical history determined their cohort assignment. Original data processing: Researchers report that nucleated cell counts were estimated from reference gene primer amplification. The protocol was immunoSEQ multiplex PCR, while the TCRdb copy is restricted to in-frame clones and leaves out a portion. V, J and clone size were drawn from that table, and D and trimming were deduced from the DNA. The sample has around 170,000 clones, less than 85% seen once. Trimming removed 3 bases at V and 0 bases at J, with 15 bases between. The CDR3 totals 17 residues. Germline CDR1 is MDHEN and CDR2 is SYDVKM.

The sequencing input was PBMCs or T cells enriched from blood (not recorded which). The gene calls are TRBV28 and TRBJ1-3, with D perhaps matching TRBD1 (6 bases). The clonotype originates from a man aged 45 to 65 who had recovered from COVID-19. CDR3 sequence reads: CASSLFGTWSSGNTIYF. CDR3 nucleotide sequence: TGTGCCAGCAGTTTGTTCGGGACATGGAGCTCTGGAAACACCATATATTTT.